This T cell receptor beta chain was captured by sequencing in a study of T cell changes during pregnancy in multiple sclerosis. CDR3 length equals 16 residues. The V gene's germline CDR1 is LNHDA and CDR2 SQIVND (reference sequence). Trimming removed 3 bases from V and 1 base from J, with 15 bases in between. Sequenced by immunoSEQ multiplex PCR; TCRdb stores in-frame clones only, minus some. The table records about 40,000 clones, roughly 90% of them present only once. The receptor's source is a female donor in good health, enrolled as a control in a pregnancy study. The rearrangement uses TRBV19 and TRBJ1-1; possibly TRBD1 for D (5 bases). Source: peripheral blood, taken in the second trimester of pregnancy. CDR3: CASSILRQTRNTEAFF. The CDR3 DNA sequence: TGTGCCAGTAGTATCCTCCGACAGACAAGGAACACTGAAGCTTTCTTT.